This TCR beta chain was sequenced during a study of OX40 agonist ivuxolimab in advanced cancers. This clone was picked up a small number of times. TCRdb keeps only in-frame clones here, not all; method: immunoSEQ multiplex PCR. The profile covers about 66,000 clones, with roughly nine tenths appearing a single time and 3.9% taken by the ten largest. The TCR was taken from an adult with an advanced solid tumor such as melanoma, head and neck, liver or kidney cancer. The source was CD4+ or CD8+ T cells sorted from blood, collected in a trial of the OX40 agonist ivuxolimab.

CDR3 amino acids: CASSLTATNEKLFF. The CDR3 DNA reads as TGTGCCAGCAGCTTAACCGCAACTAATGAAAAACTGTTTTTT. The chain combines TRBV7-8 with TRBJ1-4; D call uncertain. Germline assignment: CDR1 SGHVS and CDR2 FQNEAQ. The CDR3 has 14 amino acids. Between the trimmed V and J ends, which lost 2 bases and 0 bases, there was a span of 4 bases.